This T cell receptor (beta chain) was identified in a study of Tregs in tolerant kidney transplant recipients. Clones were read by immunoSEQ multiplex PCR, and TCRdb kept only the in-frame ones, dropping some. The data contain 60,000 to 65,000 clones, more than 95% of them seen just once; the ten biggest clones take up 0.34%. The CDR3 contains 13 residues. CDR1 is MDHEN and CDR2 is SYDVKM in the germline V gene. V shed 3 bases, J shed 6 bases, and the junction held 4 bases outside the gene matches. The chain recombines TRBV28 with TRBJ1-2, with 7 bases that match TRBD1. Sample: Tregs from blood, taken before the transplant. The origin of this receptor is a human donor who received a combined kidney and bone marrow transplant. The CDR3 protein is CASSFEGAHGYTF. Written as DNA, the CDR3 is TGTGCCAGCAGTTTTGAGGGGGCACATGGCTACACCTTC.